This is a list of T cell receptor beta chains from one sample in a study of blood T cell repertoires in COVID-19. The data were produced by immunoSEQ multiplex PCR, yet TCRdb's version contains in-frame clones alone and is incomplete. The repertoire holds 110,000 or so clones, with approximately 87% as singletons. The material sequenced was peripheral blood. These receptors originate from a woman between 45 and 65 years old with acute or convalescent COVID-19. CDR3s include the opening cysteine and the closing phenylalanine or tryptophan. Fields, in order: V gene, J gene, D gene, CDR3 DNA, CDR3 protein. The D gene is left open where the match is weak.

TRBV15	TRBJ2-3	TRBD1	TGTGCCACCAGCAAGGGGACAGGGGATGCAGATACGCAGTATTTT	CATSKGTGDADTQYF
TRBV6-5	TRBJ2-1	TRBD2	TGTGCCAGCAGTCGCGGACTAGCGGGAGTTAATGAGCAGTTCTTC	CASSRGLAGVNEQFF
TRBV30	TRBJ2-3	-	TGTGCCTGCTTGGGCAGCACAGATACGCAGTATTTT	CACLGSTDTQYF
TRBV13	TRBJ1-1	-	TGTGCCAGCAGCTATACAGGTGACTGGAACACTGAAGCTTTCTTT	CASSYTGDWNTEAFF
TRBV6-1	TRBJ1-2	-	TGTGCCAGCAGGGAACCTCCGGGGGGGGGTAACTATGGCTACACCTTC	CASREPPGGGNYGYTF
TRBV4-1	TRBJ2-5	-	TGCGCCAGCAGCCCCCTTCGGGGCGGGGAAGAGACCCAGTACTTC	CASSPLRGGEETQYF
TRBV10-2	TRBJ1-2	-	TGCGCCAGCACAGGACAGAGAAATGGCTACACCTTC	CASTGQRNGYTF
TRBV24-1	TRBJ2-3	TRBD2	TGTGCCACCAGTGCCAGTCGGGGGGTCACAGATACGCAGTATTTT	CATSASRGVTDTQYF
TRBV6-5	TRBJ2-2	TRBD2	TGTGCCAGCAGTAGCGGGAGGGGAGACACCGGGGAGCTGTTTTTT	CASSSGRGDTGELFF
TRBV9	TRBJ1-2	-	TGTGCCAGCAGCGTAGGAAGGGACTCATACTCATATGGCTACACCTTC	CASSVGRDSYSYGYTF
TRBV12-3/TRBV12-4	TRBJ2-7	TRBD1	TGTGCCAGCAGTTTGGTCCTGAGGACAGGCGAATACTTC	CASSLVLRTGEYF
TRBV6-2/TRBV6-3	TRBJ2-1	TRBD2	TGTGCCAGCAGTTACCTGGGGGGGGCCTACAATGAGCAGTTCTTC	CASSYLGGAYNEQFF
TRBV19	TRBJ2-5	-	TGTGCCAGTAGTTCGTGGGCAGGGGAAGAGACCCAGTACTTC	CASSSWAGEETQYF
TRBV27	TRBJ2-3	-	TGTGCCAGCATCCGCGGGTCCTCCCGGAAAGATACGCAGTATTTT	CASIRGSSRKDTQYF
TRBV5-5	TRBJ2-3	TRBD1	TGTGCCAGCAGTTCGGACAGGGTCCATGCAGATACGCAGTATTTT	CASSSDRVHADTQYF
TRBV2	TRBJ1-3	-	TGTGCCAGCAGAGGGGGAGCTGGAAACACCATATATTTT	CASRGGAGNTIYF
TRBV7-9	TRBJ2-7	TRBD2	TGTGCCAGCCACCCCTGGGACTACTCCTACGAGCAGTACTTC	CASHPWDYSYEQYF
TRBV3-1/TRBV3-2	TRBJ2-1	TRBD2	TGTGCCAGCAGCTCCGGGACTAGCTCCTACAATGAGCAGTTCTTC	CASSSGTSSYNEQFF
TRBV19	TRBJ1-2	-	TGTGCCAGCCTACAGACTACTAACTATGGCTACACCTTC	CASLQTTNYGYTF